The clone carrying this TCR beta chain was observed a few times. Its antigen is unidentified. The same CDR3 is also encoded by other DNA sequences in this sample. These data come from a study of tumour-infiltrating T cells in Burkitt lymphoma. Study-level background: This cohort included all epidemiological subtypes of Burkitt lymphoma. Overall and progression-free survival were predicted by productive clonality. The study's findings and limits: Several public clonotypes were shared across many Burkitt lymphoma patients.

Repertoires were generated with immunoSEQ multiplex PCR, while TCRdb's copy carries only in-frame clones and drops some. The sample holds around 1,400 clones; 13% are singletons and the top ten take approximately 20%. V lost 0 bases, J lost 1 base, and 9 bases lay in between. CDR1 is ENHRY and CDR2 is SYGVKD in the germline V gene. The CDR3 length is 15 residues. This sequence was found in a human donor with Burkitt lymphoma. Material: tumor tissue. V usage is TRBV10-3 and J usage is TRBJ1-1; tentatively, D is TRBD1 (5 bases). CDR3 coding DNA: TGTGCCATCAGTGAGTCAGACAGCCCGAACACTGAAGCTTTCTTT. Residues: CAISESDSPNTEAFF.